These 25 T cell receptor beta chains were sequenced from one sample in a study of cytomegalovirus exposure and HLA in healthy donors. Vbeta (60) and Jbeta (13) primers were used in the PCR. Data came from immunoSEQ multiplex PCR; TCRdb stores just in-frame clones and leaves some out. Its table records 95,000 to 150,000 clones. The sequenced sample was PBMCs. These receptors all come from a man aged 40-49 years in good health and CMV-seronegative.

The chain has TRBV10-3 and TRBJ2-1, with 15 nucleotides matching TRBD2. The CDR3 covers 20 residues. Germline values: CDR1 ENHRY, CDR2 SYGVKD. The junction had 11 bases not matched to a gene; V was cut back by 0 bases and J by 5 bases. The DNA for the CDR3 is TGTGCCATCAGTGAGTCGATGTCTGGACTAGCGGGAGGGTGGAACAATGAGCAGTTCTTC. It specifies CAISESMSGLAGGWNNEQFF.

V gene TRBV2 combines with J gene TRBJ1-3; 9 bases agree with TRBD1. CDR3 length: 15 amino acids. CDR1 SNHLY and CDR2 FYNNEI come from the germline V gene. Losses at the gene ends were 6 bases for V and 0 bases for J; bases not matched to a gene: 3. The CDR3 loop reads CASRGQGGSGNTIYF. DNA for the CDR3: TGTGCCAGCAGGGGACAGGGAGGCTCTGGAAACACCATATATTTT. Variable domain in full (rest from reference TRBV2 and TRBJ1-3): EPEVTQTPSHQVTQMGQEVILRCVPISNHLYFYWYRQILGQKVEFLVSFYNNEISEKSEIFDDQFSVERPDGSNFTLKIRSTKLEDSAMYFCASRGQGGSGNTIYFGEGSWLTVV.

This chain uses TRBV5-4 with TRBJ2-5, with 9 bases identical to TRBD1. The CDR3 length is 15 residues. The germline V gene encodes CDR1 SGHNT and CDR2 YYREEE (reference sequence). Trimming cost V 5 bases and J 4 bases; bases outside gene matches: 9. CDR3: CASSWGTGPPETQYF. The CDR3 DNA reads TGTGCCAGCAGTTGGGGGACAGGGCCCCCAGAGACCCAGTACTTC.

The V call is TRBV5-1, the J call TRBJ2-5; 8 nucleotides align to TRBD1. J lost 5 bases, V lost 3 bases, and 3 bases had no gene match. Germline V CDR1 and CDR2: SGHRS, YFSETQ. The CDR3 is 13 residues long. Here the CDR3 reads CASSSRGLETQYF. In DNA form, the CDR3 reads TGCGCCAGCAGCTCCAGGGGGCTGGAGACCCAGTACTTC.

V and J are TRBV5-4 and TRBJ1-6, with a tentative D call TRBD1 (5 bases). The CDR3 has 14 amino acids. V was pared by 0 bases and J by 6 bases, with 7 bases between. The germline V gene encodes CDR1 SGHNT and CDR2 YYREEE (reference sequence). CDR3 sequence (DNA): TGTGCCAGCAGCTTGGCAGGGTCTAATTCACCCCTCCACTTT. This sequence encodes CASSLAGSNSPLHF.

This chain joins TRBV6-1 and TRBJ2-7; TRBD1 agrees at 8 bases. Germline V gives CDR1 MNHNS, CDR2 SASEGT. V lost 3 bases and J lost 2; bases outside the gene matches: 6. This CDR3 is built from 15 residues. The CDR3 nucleotides are TGTGCCAGCAGTGACCAACGACAGGGGCCCTACGAGCAGTACTTC. Translated: CASSDQRQGPYEQYF.

The V and J genes are TRBV28 and TRBJ1-2; 12 positions agree with TRBD1. Germline V CDR1 and CDR2: MDHEN, SYDVKM. This CDR3 contains 16 residues. J lost 4 bases, V lost 6 bases, and 9 bases had no gene match. This CDR3 reads CASSSGQGAQRYGYTF. The CDR3 nucleotides are TGTGCCAGCAGCTCGGGACAGGGGGCCCAACGCTATGGCTACACCTTC.

The rearrangement links TRBV7-6 to TRBJ2-1; 9 bases align to TRBD2. This CDR3 region has 15 residues. Germline values: CDR1 SGHVS, CDR2 FNYEAQ. With V trimmed by 4 bases and J by 7 bases, 8 bases remained unmatched. CDR3 coding DNA: TGTGCCAGCAGCTACACCGGGACTAGCACAAATGAGCAGTTCTTC. It encodes CASSYTGTSTNEQFF. Drawing the rest from reference TRBV7-6 and TRBJ2-1, the complete variable domain is GAGVSQSPRYKVTKRGQDVALRCDPISGHVSLYWYRQALGQGPEFLTYFNYEAQQDKSGLPNDRFSAERPEGSISTLTIQRTEQRDSAMYRCASSYTGTSTNEQFFGPGTRLTVL.

The rearrangement uses TRBV10-3 and TRBJ2-7, with D unclear. The CDR3 is 12 residues long. Trimming stripped 0 bases from V and 3 bases from J, with 3 bases between. Per germline, CDR1 ENHRY and CDR2 SYGVKD. The CDR3 DNA reads as TGTGCCATCAGTGAGTCTAGCTACGAGCAGTACTTC. It translates to CAISESSYEQYF.

The J gene is TRBJ1-1, the V gene TRBV7-9; 8 bases agree with TRBD1. The germline V gene has CDR1 SEHNR and CDR2 FQNEAQ (reference sequence). Germline trimming cut 3 bases from V and 4 bases from J; bases unmatched to any gene: 4. The CDR3 length is 14 residues. The CDR3 loop is CASSFQGATTEAFF. The CDR3, as DNA: TGTGCCAGCAGCTTCCAGGGGGCGACCACTGAAGCTTTCTTT.

The J gene is TRBJ2-3, the V gene TRBV6-6; 9 positions agree with TRBD2. This CDR3 is built from 15 residues. V trimming: 5 bases; J trimming: 6 bases; junction bases outside the gene matches: 9. Germline V gene data show CDR1 as MNHNY and CDR2 as SVGAGI (reference sequence). The CDR3 protein is CASSAAGGRVDTQYF. The CDR3, as DNA: TGTGCCAGCAGTGCGGCGGGCGGGAGGGTGGATACGCAGTATTTT.

The rearrangement joins TRBV25-1 to TRBJ1-5, with D tentatively TRBD1 (5 bases). There are 16 residues in the CDR3. V lost 1 base and J lost 0, with 10 bases in between. CDR1 MGHDK and CDR2 SYGVNS come from the germline V gene. CDR3 sequence (DNA): TGTGCCAGCAGTGAATCCGGGGGGTATAGCAATCAGCCCCAGCATTTT. Translating it yields CASSESGGYSNQPQHF.

The V gene is TRBV5-6, the J gene TRBJ2-1; 10 bases match TRBD2. The CDR3 contains 18 residues. Trimming took 6 bases from V and 4 from J; bases not matched to a gene: 16. Per the germline V gene, CDR1 is SGHDT and CDR2 is YYEEEE. CDR3 loop: CASTPGVLGTSVYNEQFF. The CDR3 coding sequence is TGTGCCAGCACTCCAGGGGTACTGGGGACTAGCGTGTACAATGAGCAGTTCTTC.

The rearrangement joins TRBV16 to TRBJ2-7, with 7 bases that match TRBD1. The CDR3 length is 13 residues. Looked up from germline, CDR1 is KGHSY and CDR2 is FQNENV. The ends lost 6 bases at V and 7 bases at J; junction bases unmatched: 9. CDR3 nucleotides: TGTGCCAGCAGGGAGGACAGGTCATCGGAGCAGTACTTC. It translates to CASREDRSSEQYF.

The chain uses TRBV5-6 and TRBJ2-1, with D possibly being TRBD1 (6 bases). This CDR3 has 15 amino acids. The germline V and J ends were trimmed by 2 bases and 5 bases, with 14 bases remaining between them. Germline V gene sequence: CDR1 SGHDT, CDR2 YYEEEE. This CDR3 is CASSLGQTGNNEQFF. The CDR3 DNA is TGTGCCAGCAGCTTAGGACAGACAGGCAACAATGAGCAGTTCTTC. The variable domain in full, completed from reference TRBV5-6 and TRBJ2-1, reads DAGVTQSPTHLIKTRGQQVTLRCSPKSGHDTVSWYQQALGQGPQFIFQYYEEEERQRGNFPDRFSGHQFPNYSSELNVNALLLGDSALYLCASSLGQTGNNEQFFGPGTRLTVL.

CDR3 loop: CASSEPGQVPEAFF. DNA for the CDR3: TGCGCCAGCAGTGAGCCGGGACAGGTTCCTGAAGCTTTCTTT. The rearrangement uses TRBV10-1 and TRBJ1-1; 8 nucleotides line up with TRBD1. The CDR3 totals 14 residues. J lost 6 bases, V lost 2 bases, and 5 bases had no gene match. Germline V gives CDR1 WNHNN, CDR2 SYGVQD (reference sequence).

The J gene is TRBJ1-3, the V gene TRBV7-6; a possible D gene is TRBD1 (5 bases). Per the germline V gene, CDR1 is SGHVS and CDR2 is FNYEAQ. The V gene lost 2 bases and the J gene lost 3 bases, with 14 bases spanning the gap. The CDR3 extends over 16 amino acids. In nucleotides, the CDR3 is TGTGCCAGCAGCTTACAAAGCGGGGGAGGTGGAAACACCATATATTTT. Amino acids: CASSLQSGGGGNTIYF.

The rearrangement uses TRBV6-5 and TRBJ2-3; D gene uncertain. V shed 4 bases and J shed 1 base, with 9 bases lying between them. Germline-derived CDR1 and CDR2 are MNHEY and SVGAGI. There are 14 residues in the CDR3. CDR3 sequence: CASSLTWGTDTQYF. The CDR3 coding sequence is TGTGCCAGCAGTTTGACTTGGGGCACAGATACGCAGTATTTT.

V gene TRBV28 combines with J gene TRBJ2-7, with 8 bases lining up with TRBD2. V was pared by 6 bases and J by 1 base, with 17 bases of the junction left unmatched. The CDR3 totals 18 residues. Germline loops: CDR1 MDHEN, CDR2 SYDVKM. Here the CDR3 reads CASSPGGAGGFISYEQYF. The CDR3 DNA follows: TGTGCCAGCAGCCCGGGAGGGGCGGGAGGATTCATATCCTACGAGCAGTACTTC.

The chain joins TRBV6-1 to TRBJ2-7, with 13 bases lining up with TRBD2. The V segment lost 5 bases and the J segment 5 bases; nucleotides outside the gene matches: 3. The CDR3 is 14 amino acids. CDR1 is MNHNS and CDR2 is SASEGT in the germline V gene. CDR3 DNA sequence: TGTGCCAGCAGTACTAGCGGGAGGGCCCACGAGCAGTACTTC. Translation: CASSTSGRAHEQYF.

The chain couples TRBV11-3 to TRBJ2-5; 8 bases match TRBD1. V gave up 4 bases and J gave up 4 bases; unmatched junction bases: 2. The CDR3 length is 13 residues. CDR1 is SGHNT and CDR2 is YENEEA in the germline V gene. CDR3 loop: CASSSTGGETQYF. The CDR3 nucleotides are TGTGCCAGCAGCTCCACAGGGGGAGAGACCCAGTACTTC.

The rearrangement links TRBV11-2 to TRBJ2-7; 7 nucleotides line up with TRBD2. Trimming removed 1 base from V and 1 base from J; junction bases left unmatched: 1. CDR3 length: 14 residues. Germline CDR1 is SGHAT and CDR2 is FQNNGV. The CDR3 region is CASSLGLASYEQYF. The CDR3 nucleotides are TGTGCCAGCAGCTTAGGACTAGCATCCTACGAGCAGTACTTC. The full variable domain, with the rest looked up from reference TRBV11-2 and TRBJ2-7, is EAGVAQSPRYKIIEKRQSVAFWCNPISGHATLYWYQQILGQGPKLLIQFQNNGVVDDSQLPKDRFSAERLKGVDSTLKIQPAKLEDSAVYLCASSLGLASYEQYFGPGTRLTVT.

This chain uses TRBV4-1 with TRBJ2-5; D is unresolved. V dropped 7 bases and J dropped 5 bases, with 17 bases sitting between them. CDR1 MGHRA and CDR2 YSYEKL come from the germline V gene. The CDR3 consists of 14 residues. CDR3: CASTVNPGIETQYF. As DNA, the CDR3 is TGCGCCAGCACCGTGAATCCGGGTATCGAGACCCAGTACTTC.

J is TRBJ2-1 and V is TRBV5-1; 12 bases line up with TRBD2. The CDR3 totals 15 residues. The J segment lost 4 bases and the V segment lost 6 bases, leaving 5 bases of the junction unmatched. Germline values: CDR1 SGHRS, CDR2 YFSETQ. The CDR3 sequence: CASTLTSGRYNEQFF. CDR3 coding DNA: TGCGCCAGCACCCTAACTAGCGGGAGGTACAATGAGCAGTTCTTC.

V gene TRBV28 combines with J gene TRBJ2-3; 9 positions match TRBD2. The CDR3 loop spans 15 amino acids. V was clipped by 3 bases and J by 4 bases; unmatched bases: 5. In germline, CDR1 is MDHEN, CDR2 SYDVKM. The CDR3 DNA follows: TGTGCCAGCAGTTTTAGCGGGAGAATCGCAGATACGCAGTATTTT. Translating gives CASSFSGRIADTQYF.